This T cell receptor beta chain was retrieved from a study of beta chain features in type 1 diabetes. Sequencing targeted expressed TCRB transcripts, as all isolated RNA had been reverse transcribed. The average read count of naive, central memory and regulatory T cell samples was about 3.57 million. The method was immunoSEQ multiplex PCR; TCRdb's version includes in-frame clones alone and lacks a portion of them. The sample holds nearly 700,000 clones, around 15% seen once. Findings of the study overall: TCRB CDR3s were moderately but significantly shorter in Type 1 diabetes patients in all four CD4+ subsets.

In the case of this clone: Its antigen is undetermined.

The source of this sequence is a man between 18 and 35 years old with type 1 diabetes. The sample comprised naive CD4+ T cells from blood.

CDR3 coding DNA: TGTGCCAGCAGCCGACTAGCGGGAGATACGCAGTATTTT. Translation: CASSRLAGDTQYF. V usage is TRBV28 and J usage is TRBJ2-3, with TRBD2 identical over 10 bases. V gave up 6 bases and J gave up 5 bases; unmatched junction bases: 2. Per germline, CDR1 MDHEN and CDR2 SYDVKM. The CDR3 length is 13 residues.